These 26 T cell receptor beta chains were sequenced from one sample in a study of blood T cells in healthy people across ages. A second roughly 7 to 12 cycle PCR used barcoded and J-beta primers. MiXCR was run by TCRdb on the 5' RACE reads, yielding one entry per CDR3 protein. The sample records about a million distinct CDR3 sequences, around 46% being singletons. Material: blood. These receptors were taken from a man younger than 45 in good health.

On this clonotype itself: A read error may account for a junction end that differs from germline. The rearrangement joins TRBV7-7 to TRBJ2-2; TRBD1 aligns across 10 bases. CDR3 size: 16 residues. The germline CDR1 and CDR2 sequences are SSHAT and FNYEAQ (reference sequence). This CDR3 is CASRAGTGVNTGELFF. CDR3 nucleotide sequence: TGTGCTAGCAGGGCCGGGACAGGGGTGAACACCGGGGAGCTGTTTTTT. The full variable domain, in which reference TRBV7-7 and TRBJ2-2 provide the parts outside the CDR3, is GAGVSQSPRYKVTKRGQDVTLRCDPISSHATLYWYQQALGQGPEFLTYFNYEAQPDKSGLPSDRFSAERPEGSISTLTIQRTEQRDSAMYRCASRAGTGVNTGELFFGEGSRLTVL.

This sequence joins TRBV5-6 and TRBJ2-3; 9 bases are shared with TRBD2. J was trimmed by 9 bases and V by 2 bases; bases with no gene match: 7. Germline V gene lookup returns CDR1 SGHDT and CDR2 YYEEEE. The CDR3 is 14 amino acids. The CDR3, as DNA: TGTGCCAGCAGCTTATTGCGGGGGGGAAACACGCAGTATTTT. Its protein is CASSLLRGGNTQYF.

This clonotype was picked up a small number of times. The rearrangement joins TRBV4-1 to TRBJ2-4, with TRBD2 identical over 7 bases. The DNA end lines up better with TRBJ2-7; the J call may be wrong. This CDR3 comprises 16 residues. Germline assignment: CDR1 MGHRA and CDR2 YSYEKL. The CDR3 nucleotides are TGCGCCAGCAGCCAAGGACCGGGGGGTGCAAACTACGAGCAGTACTTC. Translation: CASSQGPGGANYEQYF.

The genes are TRBV11-3 and TRBJ1-1; D call uncertain. Deletions cut 8 bases from V and 2 bases from J, with 12 bases between. From germline, CDR1 is SGHNT and CDR2 YENEEA. This CDR3 spans 13 amino acids. DNA of the CDR3: TGTGCCAGCGTTTATCGCCGTAACACTGAAGCTTTCTTT. This encodes CASVYRRNTEAFF.

The rearrangement links TRBV29-1 to TRBJ2-3; D gene unclear. The V and J ends lost 3 bases and 6 bases respectively, with 10 bases between them. Germline V lookup: CDR1 SQVTM, CDR2 ANQGSEA. The CDR3 spans 12 residues. The CDR3 DNA reads TGCAGCGTTGATGACGGTGGGGATACGCAGTATTTT. Translated, it gives CSVDDGGDTQYF.

The gene calls are TRBV29-1 and TRBJ2-7, with a weak D call TRBD1 (6 bases). The CDR3 is made up of 13 amino acids. The ends were cut back, 6 bases at V and 9 bases at J, with 21 bases in the middle. The germline V gene has CDR1 SQVTM and CDR2 ANQGSEA. CDR3 in amino acids: CSVTGTQGLGQYF. In DNA form, the CDR3 reads TGCAGCGTAACCGGGACACAAGGCCTCGGGCAGTACTTC.

The chain couples TRBV10-3 to TRBJ2-7; D unclear. Near its end, the DNA agrees better with TRBJ2-5, so the J call may be wrong. The germline gives CDR1 ENHRY, CDR2 SYGVKD. This CDR3 has 10 amino acids. This CDR3 reads CAIGEETQYF. CDR3 DNA: TGTGCCATCGGGGAAGAGACCCAGTACTTC.

Here the CDR3 reads CASSPDTGTYEQYF. CDR3 DNA: TGCGCCAGCAGCCCGGACACGGGAACCTACGAGCAGTACTTC. The J gene is TRBJ2-7, the V gene TRBV5-1, with D perhaps matching TRBD1 or TRBD2 (5 bases each). V was shortened by 4 bases and J by 2 bases, with 13 bases between the two germline ends. The CDR3 has 14 amino acids. The germline V gene encodes CDR1 SGHRS and CDR2 YFSETQ.

The chain recombines TRBV12-5 with TRBJ1-2; the D gene is possibly TRBD1 (5 bases). Germline V CDR1 and CDR2: LGHNT, FRNRAP. The CDR3 spans 16 residues. Trimming stripped 0 bases from V and 1 base from J, with 12 bases between. The CDR3 sequence: CASGLVARGSNYGYTF. CDR3 coding DNA: TGTGCTAGTGGTTTGGTCGCTAGGGGCAGTAACTATGGCTACACCTTC.

This sequence joins TRBV29-1 and TRBJ2-3; D gene unclear. CDR3 size: 11 residues. V was pared by 5 bases and J by 4 bases, with 7 bases between. CDR1 SQVTM and CDR2 ANQGSEA come from the germline V gene. The CDR3 loop reads CSVKESDTQYF. CDR3 nucleotides: TGCAGCGTTAAGGAGTCAGATACGCAGTATTTT.

V usage is TRBV4-1 and J usage is TRBJ2-1; a possible D gene is TRBD2 (5 bases). Germline V gene lookup returns CDR1 MGHRA and CDR2 YSYEKL. V was pared by 2 bases and J by 10 bases, with 18 bases between. This CDR3 is built from 15 residues. The CDR3 bases are TGCGCCAGCAGCCAACAGGAGTTCGGAGGCCCCGAGCAGTTCTTC. Translated, it gives CASSQQEFGGPEQFF.

This clonotype occurred a few times. The V and J genes are TRBV10-3 and TRBJ2-7, with D tentatively TRBD1 (6 bases). V was shortened by 8 bases and J by 4 bases, with 18 bases between the two germline ends. The CDR3 covers 14 residues. CDR1 is ENHRY and CDR2 is SYGVKD in the germline V gene. CDR3 sequence: CAIGTNRDFYEQYF. CDR3 nucleotides: TGTGCCATCGGGACAAACAGGGATTTTTACGAGCAGTACTTC.

This clonotype was picked up a small number of times. The gene calls are TRBV28 and TRBJ1-2; D not certain. CDR1 MDHEN and CDR2 SYDVKM come from the germline V gene. CDR3 size: 12 residues. V lost 3 bases to trimming and J lost 8 bases, with 10 bases between them. The CDR3 protein is CASSLSGKGYTF. The CDR3 coding sequence is TGTGCCAGCAGTTTGTCGGGGAAGGGCTACACCTTC.

The genes are TRBV4-1 and TRBJ1-6, with a weak D call TRBD1 (5 bases). Germline CDR1 and CDR2: MGHRA and YSYEKL. CDR3 size: 15 residues. V was cut by 1 base and J by 7 bases, with 11 bases left in between. The CDR3 DNA is TGCGCCAGCAGCCAAGTGCAGACAGCGAATTCACCCCTCCACTTT. Residues: CASSQVQTANSPLHF.

A single count supports this clonotype. The chain has TRBV5-1 and TRBJ2-5; possibly TRBD2 for D (6 bases). Germline-derived CDR1 and CDR2 are SGHRS and YFSETQ. The CDR3 is made up of 14 amino acids. V was pared by 0 bases and J by 11 bases, with 17 bases between. The CDR3 sequence: CASSLEGAPGEQYF. CDR3 nucleotide sequence: TGCGCCAGCAGCTTGGAAGGGGCCCCGGGGGAGCAGTACTTC.

The chain uses TRBV4-1 and TRBJ2-1; a possible D gene is TRBD2 (5 bases). CDR3 size: 16 residues. The germline gives CDR1 MGHRA, CDR2 YSYEKL. Deletions cut 0 bases from V and 3 bases from J, with 12 bases between. This CDR3 reads CASSQDSGSDYNEQFF. The CDR3 DNA sequence: TGCGCCAGCAGCCAAGATTCGGGTAGCGACTACAATGAGCAGTTCTTC.

The sample holds one count of this clonotype. This chain's CDR3 is CASSQQTIPNTGELFF. CDR3 in DNA: TGCGCCAGCAGCCAACAGACTATACCGAACACCGGGGAGCTGTTTTTT. The chain combines TRBV4-1 with TRBJ2-2; TRBD2 might be the D (5 bases). The ends were cut back, 2 bases at V and 0 bases at J, with 10 bases in the middle. The germline CDR1 and CDR2 sequences are MGHRA and YSYEKL. The CDR3 runs 16 residues.

The chain recombines TRBV12-3 or TRBV12-4 with TRBJ2-5, with no clear D. V dropped 4 bases and J dropped 11 bases, with 14 bases sitting between them. This CDR3 is built from 12 residues. In nucleotides, the CDR3 is TGTGCCAGCAGTTCTACCCGTCTCTGGCAGTACTTC. This translates into CASSSTRLWQYF.

This chain uses TRBV7-9 with TRBJ1-5; 7 positions agree with TRBD1. The germline CDR1 and CDR2 sequences are SEHNR and FQNEAQ (reference sequence). V was pared by 5 bases and J by 0 bases, with 13 bases of the junction left unmatched. There are 18 residues in the CDR3. CDR3: CASSKGTASTYSNQPQHF. The CDR3, as DNA: TGTGCCAGCAGCAAAGGGACAGCCTCCACTTATAGCAATCAGCCCCAGCATTTT.

The chain combines TRBV20-1 with TRBJ2-3; 15 bases fit TRBD2. Trimming cost V 5 bases and J 5 bases; bases outside gene matches: 2. This CDR3 is built from 14 residues. The V gene's germline CDR1 is DFQATT and CDR2 SNEGSKA (reference sequence). The chain's CDR3 is CSAGLAGGQDTQYF. CDR3 DNA sequence: TGCAGTGCTGGACTAGCGGGGGGGCAAGATACGCAGTATTTT.

The rearrangement joins TRBV5-5 to TRBJ2-7; 7 bases match TRBD2. Germline V gives CDR1 SGHKS, CDR2 YYEKEE (reference sequence). V dropped 6 bases and J dropped 4; count of bases not matched to a gene: 13. The CDR3 loop spans 15 amino acids. The CDR3 is CASNQLRAGSYEQYF. The CDR3 DNA reads TGTGCCAGCAACCAGCTACGAGCGGGGTCTTACGAGCAGTACTTC. Based on the CDR3 plus reference TRBV5-5 and TRBJ2-7, the full variable domain is DAGVTQSPTHLIKTRGQQVTLRCSPISGHKSVSWYQQVLGQGPQFIFQYYEKEERGRGNFPDRFSARQFPNYSSELNVNALLLGDSALYLCASNQLRAGSYEQYFGPGTRLTVT.

This clonotype was recorded only once. Without the conserved terminal phenylalanine or tryptophan, this CDR3 likely stems from a read error. This chain joins TRBV5-1 and TRBJ2-3; 8 nucleotides line up with TRBD1. Trimming at V came to 8 bases and at J to 5 bases, leaving 7 bases not matched to a gene. Germline-derived CDR1 and CDR2 are SGHRS and YFSETQ. This CDR3 has 13 amino acids. The DNA of the CDR3 is TGCGCCAGTACGACAGGGGCGAAAGATACGCAGTATCTT. Residues: CASTTGAKDTQYL.

V usage is TRBV24-1 and J usage is TRBJ2-5; 7 bases match TRBD1. The J call is doubtful: the DNA matches TRBJ2-7 better. CDR1 and CDR2 (germline): KGHDR, SFDVKD. This CDR3 region has 15 residues. In DNA form, the CDR3 reads TGTGCCACCAGTGATACCCGGACAGGAATCTACGAGCAGTACTTC. This codes for CATSDTRTGIYEQYF.

The rearrangement joins TRBV5-1 to TRBJ2-1, with D perhaps being TRBD1 or TRBD2 (5 bases each). Germline V lookup: CDR1 SGHRS, CDR2 YFSETQ. The CDR3 is 14 residues long. V was trimmed by 0 bases and J by 8 bases, leaving 12 bases between them. The CDR3 loop reads CASSLAPGPYEQFF. The CDR3 region has the DNA TGCGCCAGCAGCTTGGCCCCGGGGCCATATGAGCAGTTCTTC.

V is TRBV6-2 or TRBV6-3 and J is TRBJ1-2; TRBD1 matches at 9 bases. The CDR3 runs 15 residues. Per the germline V gene, CDR1 is MNHEY and CDR2 is SVGEGT. After removal of 4 bases from V and 5 bases from J, the junction contained 8 bases not matched to a gene. For the CDR3, the DNA is TGTGCCAGCAGTTCGGGACAGGGTTTTCGGTATGGCTACACCTTC. It encodes CASSSGQGFRYGYTF.

About this clonotype: One end of the junction is discordant with germline, which a read error may explain. This chain links TRBV6-2 or TRBV6-3 with TRBJ2-1; no reliable D call. The CDR3 is made up of 15 amino acids. The germline CDR1 and CDR2 sequences are MNHEY and SVGEGT. Written as DNA, the CDR3 is TGTGCCTGCAGCATTTTAGGGTCAAGGGATAATAAGCAGTTCTTC. This codes for CACSILGSRDNKQFF.